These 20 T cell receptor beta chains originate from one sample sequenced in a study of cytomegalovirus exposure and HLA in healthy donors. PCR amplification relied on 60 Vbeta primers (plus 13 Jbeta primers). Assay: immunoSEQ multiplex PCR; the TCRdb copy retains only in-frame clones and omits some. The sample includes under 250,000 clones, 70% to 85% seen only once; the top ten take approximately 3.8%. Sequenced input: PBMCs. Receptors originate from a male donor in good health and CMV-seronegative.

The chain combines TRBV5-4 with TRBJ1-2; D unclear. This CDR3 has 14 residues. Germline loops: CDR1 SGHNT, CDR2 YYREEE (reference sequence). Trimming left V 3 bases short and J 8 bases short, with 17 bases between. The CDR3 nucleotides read TGTGCCAGCAGCTATGATTTGGGAGCTGGAGGCTACACCTTC. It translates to CASSYDLGAGGYTF.

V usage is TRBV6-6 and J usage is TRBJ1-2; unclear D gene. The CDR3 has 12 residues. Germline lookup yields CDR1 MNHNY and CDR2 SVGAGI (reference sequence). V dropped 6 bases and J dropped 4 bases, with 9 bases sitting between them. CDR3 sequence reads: CASRRRSYGYTF. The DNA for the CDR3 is TGTGCCAGCAGACGCAGGTCCTATGGCTACACCTTC.

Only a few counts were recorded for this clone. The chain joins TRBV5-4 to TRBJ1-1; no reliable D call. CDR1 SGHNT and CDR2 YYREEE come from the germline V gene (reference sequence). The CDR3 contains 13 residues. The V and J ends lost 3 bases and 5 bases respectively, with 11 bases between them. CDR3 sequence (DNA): TGTGCCAGCAGCTCGACTAGGATGACTGAAGCTTTCTTT. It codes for CASSSTRMTEAFF.

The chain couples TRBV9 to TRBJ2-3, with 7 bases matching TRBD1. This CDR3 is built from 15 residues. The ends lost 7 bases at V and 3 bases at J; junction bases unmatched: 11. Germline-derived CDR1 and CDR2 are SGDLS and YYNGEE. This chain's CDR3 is CASRRDPGGTDTQYF. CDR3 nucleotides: TGTGCCAGCCGCCGGGACCCAGGGGGAACAGATACGCAGTATTTT.

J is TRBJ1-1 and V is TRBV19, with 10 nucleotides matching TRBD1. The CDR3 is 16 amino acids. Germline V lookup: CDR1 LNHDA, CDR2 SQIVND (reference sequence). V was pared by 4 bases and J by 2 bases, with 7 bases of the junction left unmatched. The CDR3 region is CASSRTDRGQNTEAFF. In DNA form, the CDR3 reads TGTGCCAGTAGTAGAACCGACAGGGGGCAAAACACTGAAGCTTTCTTT.

The CDR3 bases are TGTGCCAGCAGCCCTACTGCAAACTACGAGCAGTACTTC. This sequence encodes CASSPTANYEQYF. The chain links TRBV5-4 to TRBJ2-5; D call uncertain. The end of the DNA aligns better with TRBJ2-7, so the J call may be wrong. This CDR3 has 13 residues. Germline V gives CDR1 SGHNT, CDR2 YYREEE (reference sequence).

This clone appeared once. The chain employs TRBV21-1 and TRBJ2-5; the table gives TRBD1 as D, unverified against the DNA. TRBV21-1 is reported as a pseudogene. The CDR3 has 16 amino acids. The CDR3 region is CASSTRGTTPKETQYF. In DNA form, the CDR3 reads TGTGCCAGCAGCACGAGGGGGACCACCCCGAAAGAGACCCAGTACTTC.

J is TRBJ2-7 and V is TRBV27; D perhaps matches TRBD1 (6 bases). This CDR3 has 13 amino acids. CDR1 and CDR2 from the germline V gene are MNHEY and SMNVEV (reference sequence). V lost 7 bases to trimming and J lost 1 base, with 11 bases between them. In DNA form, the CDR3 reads TGTGCCAGCAAGGGGGTACGTTCCTACGAGCAGTACTTC. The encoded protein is CASKGVRSYEQYF.

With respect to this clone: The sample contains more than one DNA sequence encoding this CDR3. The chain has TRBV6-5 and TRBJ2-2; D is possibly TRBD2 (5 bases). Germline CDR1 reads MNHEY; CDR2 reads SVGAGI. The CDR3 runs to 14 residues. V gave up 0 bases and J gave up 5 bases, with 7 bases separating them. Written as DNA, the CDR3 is TGTGCCAGCAGTTACTCGCCGGGGACCGGGGAGCTGTTTTTT. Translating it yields CASSYSPGTGELFF.

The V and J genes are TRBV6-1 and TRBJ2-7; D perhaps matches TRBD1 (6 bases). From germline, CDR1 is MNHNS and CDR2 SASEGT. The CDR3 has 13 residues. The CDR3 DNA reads TGTTCCACTGAGGACAGATACTCCTACGAGCAGTACTTC. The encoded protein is CSTEDRYSYEQYF.

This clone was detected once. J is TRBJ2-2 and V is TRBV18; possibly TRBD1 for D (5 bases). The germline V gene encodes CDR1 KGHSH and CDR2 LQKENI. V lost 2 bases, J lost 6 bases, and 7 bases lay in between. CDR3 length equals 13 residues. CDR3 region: CASSPWGPGELFF. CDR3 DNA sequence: TGTGCCAGCTCACCATGGGGCCCCGGGGAGCTGTTTTTT.

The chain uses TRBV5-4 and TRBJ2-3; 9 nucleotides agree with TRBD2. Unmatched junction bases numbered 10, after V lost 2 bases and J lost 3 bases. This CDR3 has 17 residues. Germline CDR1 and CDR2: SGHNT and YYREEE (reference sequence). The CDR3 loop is CASSFDWREGLTDTQYF. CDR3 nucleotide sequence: TGTGCCAGCAGCTTCGACTGGCGGGAGGGGTTGACAGATACGCAGTATTTT.

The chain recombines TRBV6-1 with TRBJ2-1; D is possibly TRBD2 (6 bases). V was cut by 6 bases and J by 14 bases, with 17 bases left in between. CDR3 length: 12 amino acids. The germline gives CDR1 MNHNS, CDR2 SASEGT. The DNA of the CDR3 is TGTGCCAGCAGCCCGGGGTTCCGGGGGAAGTTCTTC. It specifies CASSPGFRGKFF.

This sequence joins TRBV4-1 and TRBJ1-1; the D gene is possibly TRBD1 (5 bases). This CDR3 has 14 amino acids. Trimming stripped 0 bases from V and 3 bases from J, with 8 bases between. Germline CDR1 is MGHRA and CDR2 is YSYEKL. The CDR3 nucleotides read TGCGCCAGCAGCCAAGAATGGGGGGACACTGAAGCTTTCTTT. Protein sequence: CASSQEWGDTEAFF.

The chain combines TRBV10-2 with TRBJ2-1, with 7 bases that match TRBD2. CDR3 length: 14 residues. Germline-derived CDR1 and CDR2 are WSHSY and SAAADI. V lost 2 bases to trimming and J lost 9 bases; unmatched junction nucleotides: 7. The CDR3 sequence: CASSEVWGGIEQFF. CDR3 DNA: TGCGCCAGCAGTGAGGTGTGGGGGGGGATTGAGCAGTTCTTC.

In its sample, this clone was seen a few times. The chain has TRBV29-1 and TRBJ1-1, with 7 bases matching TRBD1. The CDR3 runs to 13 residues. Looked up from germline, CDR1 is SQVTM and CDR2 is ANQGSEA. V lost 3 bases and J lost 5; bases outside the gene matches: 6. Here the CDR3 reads CSVDSSGGTEAFF. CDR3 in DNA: TGCAGCGTTGATTCGTCAGGGGGAACTGAAGCTTTCTTT.

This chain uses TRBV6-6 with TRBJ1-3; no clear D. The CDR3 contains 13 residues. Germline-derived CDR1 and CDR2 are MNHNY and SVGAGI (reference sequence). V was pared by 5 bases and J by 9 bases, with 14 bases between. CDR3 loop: CASSQDGVATIYF. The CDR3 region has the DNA TGTGCCAGCAGTCAGGACGGGGTTGCCACCATATATTTT.

CDR3 residues: CASSQDSGSPYEQYF. CDR3 nucleotide sequence: TGTGCCAGCAGCCAAGATAGCGGGAGCCCCTACGAGCAGTACTTC. This chain links TRBV4-2 with TRBJ2-7, with 9 bases that match TRBD2. Per the germline V gene, CDR1 is LGHNA and CDR2 is YNFKEQ. The CDR3 contains 15 residues. V gave up 0 bases and J gave up 2 bases; unmatched junction bases: 2.

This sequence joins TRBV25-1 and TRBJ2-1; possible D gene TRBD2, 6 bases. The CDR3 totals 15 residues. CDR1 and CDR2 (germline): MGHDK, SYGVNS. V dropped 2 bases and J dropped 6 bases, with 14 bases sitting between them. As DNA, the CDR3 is TGTGCCAGCAGTGAAGACGGGGGTGTAAGCAATGAGCAGTTCTTC. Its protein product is CASSEDGGVSNEQFF.

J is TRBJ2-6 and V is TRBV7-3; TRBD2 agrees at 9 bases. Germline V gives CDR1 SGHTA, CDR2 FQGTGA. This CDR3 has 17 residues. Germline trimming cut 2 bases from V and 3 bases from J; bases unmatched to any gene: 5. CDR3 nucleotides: TGTGCCAGCAGCTTATTTCGCGGGAGGGTTGGGGCCAACGTCCTGACTTTC. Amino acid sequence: CASSLFRGRVGANVLTF.